This TCR beta chain is drawn from a study of immune characterization of retroperitoneal liposarcoma. TCRdb processed the PCR reads anew with MiXCR; each CDR3 protein has one entry. The profile shows around 20,000 distinct CDR3 sequences, 37% of them singletons. The CDR3 runs to 16 residues. Trimming took 5 bases from V and 5 from J, leaving 21 bases between them. Germline CDR1 reads SGHTA; CDR2 reads FQGNSA. The V call is TRBV7-2, the J call TRBJ2-5; D perhaps matches TRBD1 (6 bases). What was sequenced was blood. The clonotype was recovered from a male donor with retroperitoneal liposarcoma. CDR3 coding DNA: TGTGCCAGCAGCGCTCCTTTCGTGGCAGGGGACGAGACCCAGTACTTC. Its protein product is CASSAPFVAGDETQYF.